This T cell receptor beta chain emerged from a study of lymphopenia after photon versus proton radiotherapy. Overall study findings and caveats: Proton therapy kept repertoires fairly stable, unlike photons, which gained effector/memory cells.

As regards this clone: Its antigen is as yet unknown.

Sequencing used immunoSEQ multiplex PCR; TCRdb keeps in-frame clones, though not all of them. Seen here are around 23,000 clones, about 93% observed once, and the top ten hold roughly 9.7%. V lost 10 bases and J 2 bases, leaving 12 bases between the germline ends. CDR1 and CDR2 from the germline V gene are WNHNN and SYGVQD (reference sequence). The CDR3 totals 13 residues. The TCR comes from a woman between 65 and 79 years old with pancreatic cancer. Some clones in this sample may be carry-over from other donors' samples. This chain links TRBV10-1 with TRBJ1-5; D gene ambiguous. The sequences come from peripheral blood, collected from a patient treated with proton-based radiotherapy. The CDR3 bases are TGCGCCACCGCAGGTGCTGGCAATCAGCCCCAGCATTTT. Translation: CATAGAGNQPQHF.